Listed below are T cell receptor beta chains from one sample, sequenced in a study of regulatory T cells in long-lasting Graves disease. TCRdb reprocessed the multiplex PCR reads via MiXCR and lists one record per CDR3 protein. The sample carries 250,000 to 300,000 distinct CDR3 sequences, around a fifth recorded once. Sequenced here: peripheral blood mononuclear cells (PBMCs), sampled when the disease was refractory, from a patient treated with antithyroid drugs. Receptors originate from a female donor with Graves disease. Each CDR3 is given with its conserved first and last residue. Fields, in order: clone size, V gene, J gene, CDR3 protein. Clone size is not always given. Where it is, it says once, few, many or a class for expanded clones.

clone size: few; V gene: TRBV11-1; J gene: TRBJ2-2; CDR3 protein: CVSSLNSANTGELFF
clone size: -; V gene: TRBV9; J gene: TRBJ2-5; CDR3 protein: CASSVTGQGARETQYF
clone size: many; V gene: TRBV27; J gene: TRBJ1-1; CDR3 protein: CASSLSRGNTEAFF
clone size: -; V gene: TRBV5-1; J gene: TRBJ2-7; CDR3 protein: CASSLWTSGSRSYEQYF
clone size: -; V gene: TRBV28; J gene: TRBJ2-7; CDR3 protein: CASSLGSGRTHEQYF
clone size: many; V gene: TRBV11-2; J gene: TRBJ1-1; CDR3 protein: CASSAPTGGGNREAFF
clone size: many; V gene: TRBV18; J gene: TRBJ2-5; CDR3 protein: CASSPLRGGETQYF
clone size: -; V gene: TRBV28; J gene: TRBJ2-5; CDR3 protein: CASSPLNGLAGAQETQYF
clone size: few; V gene: TRBV9; J gene: TRBJ1-2; CDR3 protein: CASSPQGLHGYTF
clone size: -; V gene: TRBV7-2; J gene: TRBJ2-4; CDR3 protein: CASSLGGRGGDIQYF
clone size: few; V gene: TRBV7-9; J gene: TRBJ2-7; CDR3 protein: CASSFLLGHEQYF
clone size: -; V gene: TRBV9; J gene: TRBJ2-7; CDR3 protein: CASSVLAGGPGEQYF
clone size: many; V gene: TRBV7-2; J gene: TRBJ1-6; CDR3 protein: CASSLEAGNNSPLHF
clone size: many; V gene: TRBV12-3/TRBV12-4; J gene: TRBJ1-2; CDR3 protein: CASSFSKGMRNYGYTF
clone size: many; V gene: TRBV27; J gene: TRBJ1-1; CDR3 protein: CASSLSLSGNTEAFF
clone size: -; V gene: TRBV7-9; J gene: TRBJ2-5; CDR3 protein: CASSLTSAQETQYF
clone size: -; V gene: TRBV19; J gene: TRBJ1-5; CDR3 protein: CASSIEVHSNQPQHF
clone size: few; V gene: TRBV7-9; J gene: TRBJ1-1; CDR3 protein: CASISDGGGNTEAFF
clone size: -; V gene: TRBV5-5; J gene: TRBJ2-2; CDR3 protein: CASSPSSSGANTGELFF
clone size: many; V gene: TRBV28; J gene: TRBJ1-1; CDR3 protein: CASRSGTLSNTEAFF
clone size: many; V gene: TRBV27; J gene: TRBJ2-7; CDR3 protein: CASSPRDNLYEQYF
clone size: few; V gene: TRBV5-6; J gene: TRBJ2-5; CDR3 protein: CASSWTSVETQYF
clone size: -; V gene: TRBV6-1; J gene: TRBJ2-1; CDR3 protein: CASSPISGRAFYEQFF
clone size: few; V gene: TRBV7-6; J gene: TRBJ2-5; CDR3 protein: CASSLVRGEAETQYF
clone size: many; V gene: TRBV6-2/TRBV6-3; J gene: TRBJ2-2; CDR3 protein: CASSYLLPGELFF
clone size: few; V gene: TRBV20-1; J gene: TRBJ2-2; CDR3 protein: CSASKTSGRTGELFF
clone size: many; V gene: TRBV5-5; J gene: TRBJ1-2; CDR3 protein: CASSPNVHSNYGYTF
clone size: many; V gene: TRBV20-1; J gene: TRBJ2-5; CDR3 protein: CSAPPQLAGGQETQYF
clone size: -; V gene: TRBV20-1; J gene: TRBJ2-7; CDR3 protein: CSARDSRREARYEQYF
clone size: few; V gene: TRBV6-5; J gene: TRBJ2-5; CDR3 protein: CASSSELAGDVETQYF
clone size: -; V gene: TRBV24-1; J gene: TRBJ1-1; CDR3 protein: CATSGRGTEAFF
clone size: -; V gene: TRBV11-2; J gene: TRBJ2-7; CDR3 protein: CASRRAGAWSYEQYF
clone size: many; V gene: TRBV28; J gene: TRBJ2-7; CDR3 protein: CASRAPGYEQYF
clone size: few; V gene: TRBV19; J gene: TRBJ1-5; CDR3 protein: CASSIEGGSSRQPQHF
clone size: many; V gene: TRBV25-1; J gene: TRBJ2-6; CDR3 protein: CASSQSWGANVLTF
clone size: -; V gene: TRBV27; J gene: TRBJ1-4; CDR3 protein: CASSPDRENEKLFF
clone size: many; V gene: TRBV9; J gene: TRBJ1-4; CDR3 protein: CASSTRGGNEKLFF
clone size: many; V gene: TRBV20-1; J gene: TRBJ1-1; CDR3 protein: CSARPGGNTEAFF
clone size: many; V gene: TRBV12-3/TRBV12-4; J gene: TRBJ2-2; CDR3 protein: CASGGFGELFF